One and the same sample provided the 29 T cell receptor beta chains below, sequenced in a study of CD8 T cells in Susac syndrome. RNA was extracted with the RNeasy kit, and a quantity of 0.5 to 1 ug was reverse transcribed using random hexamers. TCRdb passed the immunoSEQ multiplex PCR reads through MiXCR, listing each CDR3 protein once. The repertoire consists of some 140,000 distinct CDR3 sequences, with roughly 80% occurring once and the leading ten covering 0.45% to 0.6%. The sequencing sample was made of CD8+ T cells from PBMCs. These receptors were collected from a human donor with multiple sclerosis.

CDR3 protein: CASSIASNTEAFF. The CDR3 coding sequence is TGTGCCAGTAGTATTGCCTCGAACACTGAAGCTTTCTTT. The chain has TRBV19 and TRBJ1-1; unclear D gene. From germline, CDR1 is LNHDA and CDR2 SQIVND (reference sequence). The CDR3 covers 13 residues. Trimming took off 3 bases at V and 1 base at J, with 6 bases between the two ends.

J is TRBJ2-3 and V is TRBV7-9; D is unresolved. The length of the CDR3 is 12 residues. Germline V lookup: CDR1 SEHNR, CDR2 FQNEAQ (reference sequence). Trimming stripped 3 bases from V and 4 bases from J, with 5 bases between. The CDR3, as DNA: TGTGCCAGCAGCTTCGGTTCAGATACGCAGTATTTT. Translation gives CASSFGSDTQYF.

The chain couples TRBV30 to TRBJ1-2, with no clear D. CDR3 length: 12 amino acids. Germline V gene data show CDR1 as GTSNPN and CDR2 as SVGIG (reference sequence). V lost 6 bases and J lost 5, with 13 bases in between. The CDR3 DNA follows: TGTGCCTGCGGCGGGGTTGGGTATGGCTACACCTTC. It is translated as CACGGVGYGYTF.

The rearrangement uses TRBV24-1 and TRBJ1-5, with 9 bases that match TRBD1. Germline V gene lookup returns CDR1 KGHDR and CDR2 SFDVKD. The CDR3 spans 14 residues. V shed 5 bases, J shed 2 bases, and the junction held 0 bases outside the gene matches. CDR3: CATSGTGGNQPQHF. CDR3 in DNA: TGTGCCACCAGTGGGACAGGGGGCAATCAGCCCCAGCATTTT.

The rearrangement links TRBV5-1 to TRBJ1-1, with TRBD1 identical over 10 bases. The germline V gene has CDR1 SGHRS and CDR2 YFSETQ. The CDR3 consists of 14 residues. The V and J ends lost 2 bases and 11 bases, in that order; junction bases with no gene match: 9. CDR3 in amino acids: CASSLSGTGVTAFF. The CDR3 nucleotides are TGCGCCAGCAGCTTATCCGGGACAGGGGTTACGGCTTTCTTT.

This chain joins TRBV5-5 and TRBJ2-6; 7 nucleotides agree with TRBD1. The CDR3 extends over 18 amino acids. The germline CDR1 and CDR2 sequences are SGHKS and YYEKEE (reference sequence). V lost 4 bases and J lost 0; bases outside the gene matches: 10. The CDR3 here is CASSRRGRDLSGANVLTF. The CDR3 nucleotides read TGTGCCAGCAGCAGAAGGGGGCGAGACCTCTCTGGGGCCAACGTCCTGACTTTC.

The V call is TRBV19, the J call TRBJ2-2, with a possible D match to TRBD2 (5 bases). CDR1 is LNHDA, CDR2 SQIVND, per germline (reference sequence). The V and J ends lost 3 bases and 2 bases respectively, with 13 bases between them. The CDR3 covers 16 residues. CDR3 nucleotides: TGTGCCAGTAGTATCGGGGTAACGGGCAACACCGGGGAGCTGTTTTTT. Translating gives CASSIGVTGNTGELFF.

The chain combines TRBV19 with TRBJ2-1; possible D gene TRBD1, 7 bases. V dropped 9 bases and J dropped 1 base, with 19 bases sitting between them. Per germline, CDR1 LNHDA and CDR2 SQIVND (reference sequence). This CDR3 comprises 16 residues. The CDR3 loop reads CASTTGVAGSYNEQFF. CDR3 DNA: TGTGCCAGCACAACAGGGGTCGCGGGGTCCTACAATGAGCAGTTCTTC.

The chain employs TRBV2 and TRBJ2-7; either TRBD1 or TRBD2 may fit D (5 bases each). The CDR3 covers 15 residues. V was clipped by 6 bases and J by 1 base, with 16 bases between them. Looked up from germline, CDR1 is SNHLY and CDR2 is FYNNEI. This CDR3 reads CASSDPGRLSYEQYV. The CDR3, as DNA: TGTGCCAGCAGCGATCCGGGACGGTTATCCTACGAGCAGTACGTC.

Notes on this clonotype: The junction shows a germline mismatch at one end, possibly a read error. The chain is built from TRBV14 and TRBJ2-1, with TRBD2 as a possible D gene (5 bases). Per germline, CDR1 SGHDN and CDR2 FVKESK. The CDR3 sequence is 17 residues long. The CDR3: CAGSQVGVASGSAEQFF. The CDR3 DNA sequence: TGTGCCGGCAGCCAAGTTGGAGTTGCGTCTGGGAGTGCTGAGCAGTTCTTC. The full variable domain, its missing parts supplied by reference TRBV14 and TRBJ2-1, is EAGVTQFPSHSVIEKGQTVTLRCDPISGHDNLYWYRRVMGKEIKFLLHFVKESKQDESGMPNNRFLAERTGGTYSTLKVQPAELEDSGVYFCAGSQVGVASGSAEQFFGPGTRLTVL.

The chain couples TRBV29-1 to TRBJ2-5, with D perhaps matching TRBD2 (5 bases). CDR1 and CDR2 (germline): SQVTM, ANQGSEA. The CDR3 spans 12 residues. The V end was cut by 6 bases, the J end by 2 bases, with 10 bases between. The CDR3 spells CSVTGWQETQYF. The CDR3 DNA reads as TGCAGCGTCACGGGGTGGCAAGAGACCCAGTACTTC. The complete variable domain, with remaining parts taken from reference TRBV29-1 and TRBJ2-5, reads SAVISQKPSRDICQRGTSLTIQCQVDSQVTMMFWYRQQPGQSLTLIATANQGSEATYESGFVIDKFPISRPNLTFSTLTVSNMSPEDSSIYLCSVTGWQETQYFGPGTRLLVL.

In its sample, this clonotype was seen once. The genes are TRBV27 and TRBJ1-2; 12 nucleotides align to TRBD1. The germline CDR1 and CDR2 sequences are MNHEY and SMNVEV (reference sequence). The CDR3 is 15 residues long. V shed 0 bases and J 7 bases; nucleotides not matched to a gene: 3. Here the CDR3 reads CASSLSGTGGLGYTF. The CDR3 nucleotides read TGTGCCAGCAGTTTATCCGGGACAGGGGGCCTTGGCTACACCTTC.

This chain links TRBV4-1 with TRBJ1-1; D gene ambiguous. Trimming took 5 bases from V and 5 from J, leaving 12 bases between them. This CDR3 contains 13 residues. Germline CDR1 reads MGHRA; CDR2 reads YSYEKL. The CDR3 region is CASSGIGITEAFF. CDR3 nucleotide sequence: TGCGCCAGCAGCGGTATAGGGATAACTGAAGCTTTCTTT.

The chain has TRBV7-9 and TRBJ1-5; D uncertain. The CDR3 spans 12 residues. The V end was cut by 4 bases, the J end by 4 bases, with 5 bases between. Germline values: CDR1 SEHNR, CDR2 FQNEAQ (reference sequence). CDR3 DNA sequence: TGTGCCAGCAGCTCTGTTAATCAGCCCCAGCATTTT. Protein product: CASSSVNQPQHF.

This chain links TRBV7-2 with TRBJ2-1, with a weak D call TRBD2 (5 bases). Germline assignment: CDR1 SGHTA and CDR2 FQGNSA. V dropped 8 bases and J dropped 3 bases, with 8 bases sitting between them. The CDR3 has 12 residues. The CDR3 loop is CASSEDYNEQFF. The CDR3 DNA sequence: TGTGCCAGCTCGGAGGACTACAATGAGCAGTTCTTC. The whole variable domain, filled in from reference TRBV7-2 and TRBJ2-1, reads GAGVSQSPSNKVTEKGKDVELRCDPISGHTALYWYRQSLGQGLEFLIYFQGNSAPDKSGLPSDRFSAERTGGSVSTLTIQRTQQEDSAVYLCASSEDYNEQFFGPGTRLTVL.

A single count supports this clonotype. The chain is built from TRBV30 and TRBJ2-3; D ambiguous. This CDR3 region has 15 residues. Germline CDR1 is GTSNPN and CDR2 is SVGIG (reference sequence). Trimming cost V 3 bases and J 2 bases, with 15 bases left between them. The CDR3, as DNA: TGTGCCTGGAGCACAGAATATCCACACACAGATACGCAGTATTTT. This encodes CAWSTEYPHTDTQYF. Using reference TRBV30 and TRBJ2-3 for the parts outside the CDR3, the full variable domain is SQTIHQWPATLVQPVGSPLSLECTVEGTSNPNLYWYRQAAGRGLQLLFYSVGIGQISSEVPQNLSASRPQDRQFILSSKKLLLSDSGFYLCAWSTEYPHTDTQYFGPGTRLTVL.

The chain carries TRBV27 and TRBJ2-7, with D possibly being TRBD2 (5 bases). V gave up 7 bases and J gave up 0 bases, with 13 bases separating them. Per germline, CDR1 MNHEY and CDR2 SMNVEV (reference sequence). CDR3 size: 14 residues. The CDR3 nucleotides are TGTGCCAGCAAGGTGGAGGCCGCCTCCTACGAGCAGTACTTC. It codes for CASKVEAASYEQYF.

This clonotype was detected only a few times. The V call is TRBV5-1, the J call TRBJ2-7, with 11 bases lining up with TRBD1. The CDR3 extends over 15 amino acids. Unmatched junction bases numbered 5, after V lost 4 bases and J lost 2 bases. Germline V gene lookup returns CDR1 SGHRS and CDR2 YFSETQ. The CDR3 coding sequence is TGCGCCAGCAGCCCGGGGACAGGGGGGGCCTACGAGCAGTACGTC. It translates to CASSPGTGGAYEQYV.

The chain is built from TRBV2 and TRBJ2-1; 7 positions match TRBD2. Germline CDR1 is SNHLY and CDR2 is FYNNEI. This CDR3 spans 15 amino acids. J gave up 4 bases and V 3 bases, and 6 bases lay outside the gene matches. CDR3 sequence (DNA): TGTGCCAGCAGTGACGGCCTAGCGGCGTACAATGAGCAGTTCTTC. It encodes CASSDGLAAYNEQFF. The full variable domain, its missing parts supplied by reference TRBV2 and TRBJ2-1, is EPEVTQTPSHQVTQMGQEVILRCVPISNHLYFYWYRQILGQKVEFLVSFYNNEISEKSEIFDDQFSVERPDGSNFTLKIRSTKLEDSAMYFCASSDGLAAYNEQFFGPGTRLTVL.

The CDR3, as DNA: TGTGCCAGCAGCCCCTCGGGACAGGGTGGAAACACTGAAGCTTTCTTT. It is translated as CASSPSGQGGNTEAFF. The J gene is TRBJ1-1, the V gene TRBV28; 9 bases line up with TRBD1. V trimming: 6 bases; J trimming: 2 bases; junction bases outside the gene matches: 10. This CDR3 is 16 amino acids long. Germline V CDR1 and CDR2: MDHEN, SYDVKM.

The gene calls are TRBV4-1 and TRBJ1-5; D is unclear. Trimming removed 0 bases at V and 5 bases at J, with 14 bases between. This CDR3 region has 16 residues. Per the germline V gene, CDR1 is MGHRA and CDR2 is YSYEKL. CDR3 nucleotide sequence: TGCGCCAGCAGCCAAGATGGGCCCAACCCCTATCAGCCCCAGCATTTT. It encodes CASSQDGPNPYQPQHF.

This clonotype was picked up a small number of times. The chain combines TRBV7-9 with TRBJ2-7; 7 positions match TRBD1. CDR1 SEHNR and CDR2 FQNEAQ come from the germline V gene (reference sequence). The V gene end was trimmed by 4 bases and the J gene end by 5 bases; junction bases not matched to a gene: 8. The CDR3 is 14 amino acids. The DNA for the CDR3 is TGTGCCAGCAGCTCCACGAGACAGGGCAACGAGCAGTACTTC. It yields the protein CASSSTRQGNEQYF.

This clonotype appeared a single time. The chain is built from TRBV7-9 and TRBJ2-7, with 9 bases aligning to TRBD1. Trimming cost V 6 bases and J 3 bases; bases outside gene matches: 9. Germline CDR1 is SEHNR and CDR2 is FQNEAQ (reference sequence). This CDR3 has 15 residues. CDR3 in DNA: TGTGCCAGCAGTTCACCGGGACAGGGATTCTACGAGCAGTACGTC. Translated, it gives CASSSPGQGFYEQYV.

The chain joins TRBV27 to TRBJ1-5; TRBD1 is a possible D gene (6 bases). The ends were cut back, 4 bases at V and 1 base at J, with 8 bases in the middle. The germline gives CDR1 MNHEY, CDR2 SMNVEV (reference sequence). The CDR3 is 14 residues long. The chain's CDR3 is CASSSGTSNQPQHF. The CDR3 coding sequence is TGTGCCAGCAGTTCCGGGACAAGCAATCAGCCCCAGCATTTT.

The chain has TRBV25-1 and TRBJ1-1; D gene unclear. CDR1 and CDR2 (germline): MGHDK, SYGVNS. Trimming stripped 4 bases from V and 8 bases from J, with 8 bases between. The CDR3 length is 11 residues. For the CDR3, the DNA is TGTGCCAGCAGTGCCGGACTCGAAGCTTTCTTT. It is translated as CASSAGLEAFF.

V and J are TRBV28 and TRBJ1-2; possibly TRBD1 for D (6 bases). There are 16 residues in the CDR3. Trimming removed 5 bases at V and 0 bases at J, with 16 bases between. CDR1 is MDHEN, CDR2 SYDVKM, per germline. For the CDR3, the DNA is TGTGCCAGCAGTCCCAGGCCGGGACATCCTAACTATGGCTACACCTTC. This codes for CASSPRPGHPNYGYTF.

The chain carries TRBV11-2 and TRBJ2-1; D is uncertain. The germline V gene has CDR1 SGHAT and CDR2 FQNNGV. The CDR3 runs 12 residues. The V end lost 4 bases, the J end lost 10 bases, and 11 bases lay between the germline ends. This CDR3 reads CASSSRMSEQFF. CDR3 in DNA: TGTGCCAGCAGCTCTCGGATGTCGGAGCAGTTCTTC. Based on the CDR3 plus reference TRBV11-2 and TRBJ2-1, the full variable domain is EAGVAQSPRYKIIEKRQSVAFWCNPISGHATLYWYQQILGQGPKLLIQFQNNGVVDDSQLPKDRFSAERLKGVDSTLKIQPAKLEDSAVYLCASSSRMSEQFFGPGTRLTVL.

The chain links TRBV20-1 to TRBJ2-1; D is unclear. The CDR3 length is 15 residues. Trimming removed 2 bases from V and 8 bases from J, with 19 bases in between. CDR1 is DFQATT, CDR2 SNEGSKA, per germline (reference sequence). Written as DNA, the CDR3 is TGCAGTGCTAGATCACTTGACGAGGTGGATGATGAGCAGTTCTTC. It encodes CSARSLDEVDDEQFF.

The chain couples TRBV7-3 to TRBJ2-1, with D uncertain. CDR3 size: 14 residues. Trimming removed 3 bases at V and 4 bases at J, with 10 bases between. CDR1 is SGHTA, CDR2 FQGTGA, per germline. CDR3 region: CASSLNSLYNEQFF. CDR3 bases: TGTGCCAGCAGCTTGAATTCACTGTACAATGAGCAGTTCTTC.